The clone carrying this T cell receptor beta chain has ten or more counts. Its antigen is unknown. The sample is drawn from a study of CD8 T cells in ankylosing spondylitis. Quantitative barcoded 5'-RACE was used to prepare TCR beta libraries. One entry per CDR3 protein results from TCRdb running MiXCR on the 5' RACE reads. The table includes 150,000 to 200,000 distinct CDR3 sequences, around a sixth detected once. Trimming took 6 bases from V and 6 from J; bases not matched to a gene: 6. Germline CDR1 is DFQATT and CDR2 is SNEGSKA (reference sequence). The CDR3 is 14 amino acids. Regarding the study as a whole: Researchers reportedly found disease-linked clones significantly enriched in matched ankylosing spondylitis synovial fluid.

The specimen sequenced was blood, either unsorted or a sorted T cell fraction (not recorded which). The clonotype originates from a male donor between 5 and 35 years old with ankylosing spondylitis or in good health (not recorded which). This chain uses TRBV20-1 with TRBJ2-1, with 12 nucleotides matching TRBD2. The DNA of the CDR3 is TGCAGTGCGCAGACTAGCGGGAGTGTCAATGAGCAGTTCTTC. This translates into CSAQTSGSVNEQFF.